Shown below are 28 T cell receptor beta chains from a single sample sequenced in a study of Graves' ophthalmopathy and Graves' hyperthyroidism. RNA transcripts were the template, and TCR beta CDR3 regions were amplified from them. Amplification began with first-round RT-PCR using HTBI primers, then second-round multiplex PCR was performed. TCRdb re-derived calls from the multiplex PCR reads in MiXCR, one entry per CDR3 protein. Here the sample spans 350,000 to 400,000 distinct CDR3 sequences, around 18% being singletons. Sequenced: peripheral blood. These receptors originate from a woman younger than 35 with Graves' ophthalmopathy.

This clonotype was recorded many times. This chain connects TRBV6-2 or TRBV6-3 to TRBJ2-6; tentatively, D is TRBD1 (6 bases). V was shortened by 6 bases and J by 3 bases, with 15 bases between the two germline ends. The CDR3 length is 16 residues. Germline CDR1 reads MNHEY; CDR2 reads SVGEGT. The DNA of the CDR3 is TGTGCCAGCAGCAATGCCCAGGGGCTTGGGGCCAACGTCCTGACTTTC. It is translated as CASSNAQGLGANVLTF.

This clonotype was observed many times. This rearrangement joins TRBV7-8 to TRBJ1-1, with D unresolved. The CDR3 is 13 residues long. CDR1 is SGHVS and CDR2 is FQNEAQ in the germline V gene. V dropped 5 bases and J dropped 1 base, with 8 bases sitting between them. CDR3 sequence (DNA): TGTGCCAGCAGCCGCCTTAGGAACACTGAAGCTTTCTTT. It yields the protein CASSRLRNTEAFF.

This clonotype was seen repeatedly, ten times or more. The J gene is TRBJ1-5, the V gene TRBV6-2 or TRBV6-3; the D gene is possibly TRBD1 (5 bases). Trimming took off 2 bases at V and 0 bases at J, with 14 bases between the two ends. Per germline, CDR1 MNHEY and CDR2 SVGEGT. The CDR3 is 17 amino acids. The CDR3 loop is CASSYKQASYSNQPQHF. In DNA, the CDR3 is TGTGCCAGCAGTTACAAACAGGCGTCCTATAGCAATCAGCCCCAGCATTTT.

The chain couples TRBV6-1 to TRBJ1-1; D unresolved. The germline V gene encodes CDR1 MNHNS and CDR2 SASEGT. CDR3 length equals 14 residues. Trimming took off 2 bases at V and 7 bases at J, with 14 bases between the two ends. CDR3 sequence reads: CASSEFPPHDEAFF. The CDR3 DNA sequence: TGTGCCAGCAGTGAATTCCCTCCTCACGATGAAGCTTTCTTT.

This clonotype was observed many times. The chain is built from TRBV11-2 and TRBJ2-2; possibly TRBD2 for D (5 bases). The CDR3 runs to 17 residues. Germline CDR1 and CDR2: SGHAT and FQNNGV. The V gene lost 3 bases and the J gene lost 1 base, with 15 bases spanning the gap. The CDR3 nucleotides read TGTGCCAGCAGCTTGTGGGCGAGAGGGATGAACACCGGGGAGCTGTTTTTT. Its protein product is CASSLWARGMNTGELFF.

This clonotype was seen many times. The rearrangement uses TRBV28 and TRBJ1-5; D is possibly TRBD1 (5 bases). V lost 6 bases to trimming and J lost 9 bases, with 18 bases between them. This CDR3 contains 14 residues. Germline-derived CDR1 and CDR2 are MDHEN and SYDVKM. The CDR3 coding sequence is TGTGCCAGCAGCCTACAGGACCTTCTTCGGCCCCAGCATTTT. Translating it yields CASSLQDLLRPQHF.

This clonotype was observed at least ten times. The rearrangement links TRBV12-3 or TRBV12-4 to TRBJ2-7; 10 positions agree with TRBD2. This CDR3 contains 15 residues. V shed 5 bases and J 3 bases; nucleotides not matched to a gene: 7. The CDR3 region is CASSIRASGGYEQYF. CDR3 nucleotide sequence: TGTGCCAGCAGTATTAGGGCTAGCGGGGGCTACGAGCAGTACTTC.

This clonotype was seen repeatedly, ten times or more. V is TRBV7-6 and J is TRBJ2-7, with a weak D call TRBD1 (5 bases). CDR1 and CDR2 from the germline V gene are SGHVS and FNYEAQ. The CDR3 consists of 16 residues. Trimming pared 1 base from V and 3 bases from J, leaving 16 bases between. CDR3 region: CASSLVPSLDNYEQYF. Here the CDR3 DNA reads TGTGCCAGCAGCTTAGTGCCCAGCCTGGACAACTACGAGCAGTACTTC. Together with reference TRBV7-6 and TRBJ2-7, the CDR3 gives the full variable domain: GAGVSQSPRYKVTKRGQDVALRCDPISGHVSLYWYRQALGQGPEFLTYFNYEAQQDKSGLPNDRFSAERPEGSISTLTIQRTEQRDSAMYRCASSLVPSLDNYEQYFGPGTRLTVT.

This clonotype has at least ten counts. The chain employs TRBV15 and TRBJ1-5; no definite D call. Trimming shortened V by 1 base and J by 7 bases, and 8 bases separated the two germline ends. Germline CDR1 LNHNV, CDR2 YYDKDF (reference sequence). CDR3 length equals 13 residues. The CDR3 nucleotides read TGTGCCACCAGCAGAGGTTTGGGACAGCCCCAGCATTTT. Amino acid sequence: CATSRGLGQPQHF.

In this sample, this clonotype turned up many times. The chain has TRBV10-3 and TRBJ2-7; D unresolved. Germline assignment: CDR1 ENHRY and CDR2 SYGVKD. Between the trimmed V and J ends, which lost 4 bases and 5 bases, there was a span of 9 bases. This CDR3 is 12 amino acids long. In DNA, the CDR3 is TGTGCCATCAGTGGATTGGATGACGAGCAGTACTTC. It codes for CAISGLDDEQYF.

This clonotype came up many times. J is TRBJ2-5 and V is TRBV24-1; TRBD1 aligns across 8 bases. In germline, CDR1 is KGHDR, CDR2 SFDVKD. J gave up 2 bases and V 4 bases, and 5 bases lay outside the gene matches. CDR3 size: 15 residues. The CDR3 sequence is CATSETGGPQETQYF. CDR3 in DNA: TGTGCCACCAGTGAAACAGGGGGACCTCAAGAGACCCAGTACTTC.

This clonotype has just a few counts. The chain is built from TRBV28 and TRBJ1-1; no clear D. The CDR3 has 16 residues. Germline V lookup: CDR1 MDHEN, CDR2 SYDVKM. V was cut by 3 bases and J by 0 bases, with 14 bases left in between. In nucleotides, the CDR3 is TGTGCCAGCAGTTTGGTTAACGTACGGATGAACACTGAAGCTTTCTTT. It specifies CASSLVNVRMNTEAFF.

The sample holds many counts of this clonotype. A junction boundary mismatches the germline segment, possibly from a read error. CDR3 region: CAWSAPGSSGANALTF. The CDR3 DNA reads as TGTGCCTGGAGTGCACCCGGGAGCTCTGGGGCCAACGCCCTGACTTTC. The chain couples TRBV30 to TRBJ2-6, with TRBD2 as a possible D gene (6 bases). This CDR3 region has 16 residues. Germline V gene sequence: CDR1 GTSNPN, CDR2 SVGIG (reference sequence).

This clonotype was counted between two and nine times. The V gene is TRBV11-2, the J gene TRBJ2-2; D gene unclear. Germline V lookup: CDR1 SGHAT, CDR2 FQNNGV. The germline V and J ends were trimmed by 7 bases and 4 bases, with 22 bases remaining between them. The CDR3 spans 17 residues. CDR3 in DNA: TGTGCCAGCAACTCGGTGGCAAGGGCTTTTCCCACCGGGGAGCTGTTTTTT. Protein: CASNSVARAFPTGELFF.

The V call is TRBV6-2 or TRBV6-3, the J call TRBJ1-1; D unclear. Germline CDR1 reads MNHEY; CDR2 reads SVGEGT. Deletions cut 0 bases from V and 5 bases from J, with 10 bases between. The CDR3 length is 14 residues. The CDR3 loop is CASSYSTSETEAFF. CDR3 nucleotide sequence: TGTGCCAGCAGTTACTCGACGTCAGAGACTGAAGCTTTCTTT.

This clonotype was seen at least ten times. The chain couples TRBV29-1 to TRBJ1-1; possible D gene TRBD1, 5 bases. V dropped 7 bases and J dropped 0 bases, with 18 bases sitting between them. CDR3 length equals 15 residues. Looked up from germline, CDR1 is SQVTM and CDR2 is ANQGSEA. The CDR3 bases are TGCAGCGCCGGGACTCCCTGGGATCTGAACACTGAAGCTTTCTTT. Translated, it gives CSAGTPWDLNTEAFF.

This clonotype was seen repeatedly, ten times or more. The chain uses TRBV11-3 and TRBJ2-7; 14 bases fit TRBD2. Germline CDR1 and CDR2: SGHNT and YENEEA. This CDR3 is 16 amino acids long. With V trimmed by 4 bases and J by 5 bases, 7 bases remained unmatched. The CDR3 nucleotides are TGTGCCAGCAGCTCGAGACTAGCGGGAGGGCCACACGAGCAGTACTTC. Its protein is CASSSRLAGGPHEQYF.

This clonotype came up many times. The V and J genes are TRBV24-1 and TRBJ1-5, with D hard to call. The V and J ends lost 4 bases and 6 bases respectively, with 9 bases between them. The V gene's germline CDR1 is KGHDR and CDR2 SFDVKD. The CDR3 contains 13 residues. The CDR3 coding sequence is TGTGCCACCAGTGAGCCCCGGGGTCAGCCCCAGCATTTT. Its protein product is CATSEPRGQPQHF.

At least ten counts were recorded for this clonotype. The rearrangement links TRBV6-5 to TRBJ2-6, with no clear D. CDR3 size: 15 residues. The germline V gene has CDR1 MNHEY and CDR2 SVGAGI. V shed 7 bases and J shed 0 bases, with 10 bases lying between them. The CDR3 region is CASKLGPSGANVLTF. CDR3 DNA: TGTGCCAGCAAGCTTGGGCCCTCTGGGGCCAACGTCCTGACTTTC.

This clonotype came up many times. The chain joins TRBV2 to TRBJ1-1, with D unclear. Trimming pared 4 bases from V and 4 bases from J, leaving 13 bases between. The CDR3 runs to 14 residues. Germline assignment: CDR1 SNHLY and CDR2 FYNNEI. The CDR3 DNA sequence: TGTGCCAGCAGTGCAACCCCGAGGGCCACTGAAGCTTTCTTT. Protein: CASSATPRATEAFF.

In this sample, this clonotype turned up a few times. The V and J genes are TRBV5-1 and TRBJ2-7; TRBD2 agrees at 8 bases. The CDR3 sequence is 14 residues long. Trimming removed 3 bases from V and 7 bases from J; junction bases left unmatched: 9. The germline gives CDR1 SGHRS, CDR2 YFSETQ. CDR3 in DNA: TGCGCCAGCAGCTCAAGCGGGAGACCGGAGGAGCAGTACTTC. This sequence encodes CASSSSGRPEEQYF.

The table lists this clonotype with many counts. The chain has TRBV30 and TRBJ1-1; D possibly corresponds to TRBD1 (5 bases). The CDR3 contains 14 residues. The V gene lost 6 bases and the J gene lost 1 base, with 15 bases spanning the gap. From germline, CDR1 is GTSNPN and CDR2 SVGIG (reference sequence). The CDR3 reads CACVMGGRNTEAFF. CDR3 bases: TGTGCCTGCGTCATGGGGGGACGGAACACTGAAGCTTTCTTT.

This clonotype was seen repeatedly, ten times or more. The chain combines TRBV10-1 with TRBJ2-7; 10 bases are a match to TRBD2. After removal of 7 bases from V and 0 bases from J, the junction contained 6 bases not matched to a gene. Germline lookup yields CDR1 WNHNN and CDR2 SYGVQD (reference sequence). The length of the CDR3 is 15 residues. The CDR3 coding sequence is TGCGCCAGCATTGAACTAGCGGGGTGCTCCTACGAGCAGTACTTC. As protein: CASIELAGCSYEQYF.

This clonotype was counted at least ten times. This chain uses TRBV4-2 with TRBJ1-5, with a weak D call TRBD1 (5 bases). Trimming took off 0 bases at V and 9 bases at J, with 18 bases between the two ends. CDR1 and CDR2 (germline): LGHNA, YNFKEQ. The CDR3 is made up of 16 amino acids. In DNA, the CDR3 is TGTGCCAGCAGCCAAGATCAGGGAACAGCCTCGGGGCCCCAGCATTTT. It encodes CASSQDQGTASGPQHF.

In its sample, this clonotype was seen many times. The chain combines TRBV28 with TRBJ2-7, with TRBD1 matching over 10 bases. The V gene's germline CDR1 is MDHEN and CDR2 SYDVKM. Trimming cost V 6 bases and J 5 bases; bases outside gene matches: 7. This CDR3 is built from 14 residues. The CDR3 sequence: CASSRRQGAHEQYF. The CDR3 bases are TGTGCCAGCAGCCGTAGACAGGGGGCCCACGAGCAGTACTTC. Filled out from reference TRBV28 and TRBJ2-7, the complete variable domain reads DVKVTQSSRYLVKRTGEKVFLECVQDMDHENMFWYRQDPGLGLRLIYFSYDVKMKEKGDIPEGYSVSREKKERFSLILESASTNQTSMYLCASSRRQGAHEQYFGPGTRLTVT.

This clonotype was counted at least ten times. The junction departs from germline at one end; a sequencing error may be responsible. The genes are TRBV19 and TRBJ1-1; TRBD1 aligns across 7 bases. The germline gives CDR1 LNHDA, CDR2 SQIVND (reference sequence). This CDR3 is built from 16 residues. Written as DNA, the CDR3 is TGTGCCAGTAGGGAAAGCCGGACAGGCGAGTACACTGAAGCCTTCTTT. Translated, it gives CASRESRTGEYTEAFF.

This clonotype showed up many times. The CDR3 here is CSAKWDTGSTEAFF. The CDR3, as DNA: TGCAGTGCTAAATGGGACACGGGCAGTACTGAAGCTTTCTTT. The genes are TRBV20-1 and TRBJ1-1; a possible D gene is TRBD1 (6 bases). The CDR3 sequence is 14 residues long. The V and J ends lost 4 bases and 5 bases respectively, with 17 bases between them. The germline V gene has CDR1 DFQATT and CDR2 SNEGSKA (reference sequence).

This clonotype was counted ten times or more. The genes are TRBV7-8 and TRBJ2-7, with a tentative D call TRBD2 (6 bases). Trimming shortened V by 0 bases and J by 4 bases, and 13 bases separated the two germline ends. Germline values: CDR1 SGHVS, CDR2 FQNEAQ. The CDR3 has 15 residues. This CDR3 reads CASSLAHGSQYEQYF. In DNA form, the CDR3 reads TGTGCCAGCAGCTTAGCGCACGGGAGCCAATACGAGCAGTACTTC.